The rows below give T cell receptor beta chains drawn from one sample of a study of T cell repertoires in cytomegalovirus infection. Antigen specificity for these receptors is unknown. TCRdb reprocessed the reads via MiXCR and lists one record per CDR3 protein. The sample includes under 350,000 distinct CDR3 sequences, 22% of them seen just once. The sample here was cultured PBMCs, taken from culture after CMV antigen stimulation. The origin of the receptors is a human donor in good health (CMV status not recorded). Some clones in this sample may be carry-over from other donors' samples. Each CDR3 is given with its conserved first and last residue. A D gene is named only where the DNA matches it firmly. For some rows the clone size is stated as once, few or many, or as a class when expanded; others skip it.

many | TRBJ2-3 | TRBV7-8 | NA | TGTGCCAGCAGCTTAGAAGGGTGGGGCACAGATACGCAGTATTTT | CASSLEGWGTDTQYF
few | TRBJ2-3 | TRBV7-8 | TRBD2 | TGTGCCAGCAGAAAGCGGGAGGGCCAAGGTCGAGATACGCAGTATTTT | CASRKREGQGRDTQYF
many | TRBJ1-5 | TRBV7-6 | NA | TGTGCCAGCAGCACCCGACAGTTCCAGCCCCAGCATTTT | CASSTRQFQPQHF
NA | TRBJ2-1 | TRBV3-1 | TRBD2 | TGTGCCAGCAGCCAAAACGGACTAGATATGAATGAGCAGTTCTTC | CASSQNGLDMNEQFF
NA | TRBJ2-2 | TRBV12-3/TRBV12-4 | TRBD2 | TGTGCCAGCAGAGGGACTACGAACACCGGGGAGCTGTTTTTT | CASRGTTNTGELFF
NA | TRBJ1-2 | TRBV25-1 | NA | TGTGCCAGCAGTGATCAGGGTAACCACTATGGCTACACCTTC | CASSDQGNHYGYTF
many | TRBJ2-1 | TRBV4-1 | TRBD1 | TGCGCCAGCAGCCAAGGGAAGGGGACAGGGATTAATGAGCAGTTCTTC | CASSQGKGTGINEQFF
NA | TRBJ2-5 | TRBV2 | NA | TGTGCCAGCAGTGAAGCTCCGGGACAACAAGAGACCCAGTACTTC | CASSEAPGQQETQYF
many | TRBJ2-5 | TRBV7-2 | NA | TGTGCCAGCAGCTTAGCGGGAACGCAAGAGACCCAGTACTTC | CASSLAGTQETQYF
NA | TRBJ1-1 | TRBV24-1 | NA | TGTGCCACCAGTGATGCGCAGGGTATCACTGAAGCTTTCTTT | CATSDAQGITEAFF
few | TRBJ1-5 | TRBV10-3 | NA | TGTGCCATCATTCGCGGGGCAGGAAATCAGCCCCAGCATTTT | CAIIRGAGNQPQHF
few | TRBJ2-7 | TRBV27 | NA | TGTGCCAGCAGGGGGATTGAGCAGTACTTC | CASRGIEQYF
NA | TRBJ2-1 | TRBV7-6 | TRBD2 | TGTGCCAGCAGCTTAGCCCCCTTACTAGCGGGTAGGGTGGGGGATGAGCAGTTCTTC | CASSLAPLLAGRVGDEQFF
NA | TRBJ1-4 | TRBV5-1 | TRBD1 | TGCGCCAGCAGTCCTTTGACAGGGCCCGAAAAACTGTTTTTT | CASSPLTGPEKLFF
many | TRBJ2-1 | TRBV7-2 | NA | TGTGCCAGCAGCTTTCACCAGGGAAACAATGAGCAGTTCTTC | CASSFHQGNNEQFF
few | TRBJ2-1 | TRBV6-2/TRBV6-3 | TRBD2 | TGTGCCAGCGCGGGAGGGGAGACCCACAATGAGCAGTTCTTC | CASAGGETHNEQFF
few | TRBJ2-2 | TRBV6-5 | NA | TGTGCCAGCAGCCCCCAACCTACCAACACCGGGGAGCTGTTTTTT | CASSPQPTNTGELFF
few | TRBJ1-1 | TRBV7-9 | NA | TGTGCCAGCAGCGAAAAGACACTTAGTTACATGAACACTGAAGCTTTCTTT | CASSEKTLSYMNTEAFF
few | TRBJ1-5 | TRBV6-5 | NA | TGTGCCAGCAGTTACTCGACGGTACCAGCTTCGCAGCCCCAGCATTTT | CASSYSTVPASQPQHF
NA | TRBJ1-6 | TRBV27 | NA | TGTGCCAGCAGTTTTGAACATCCGATTTCACCCCTCCACTTT | CASSFEHPISPLHF
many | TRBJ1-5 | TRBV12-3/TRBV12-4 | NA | TGTGCCAGCAGTTTAATCTTGGGGGGCATAAGGAATCAGCCCCAGCATTTT | CASSLILGGIRNQPQHF
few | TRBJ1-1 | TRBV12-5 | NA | TGTGCTAGTCAGGGGCCAATGAACACTGAAGCTTTCTTT | CASQGPMNTEAFF
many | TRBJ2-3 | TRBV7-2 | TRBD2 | TGTGCCAGCAGCCCACCCCAACGGCTAGCGGAGGGCATCACAGATACGCAGTATTTT | CASSPPQRLAEGITDTQYF
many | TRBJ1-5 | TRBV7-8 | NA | TGTGCCAGCAGCTTAGGGGGGGGCCCCAATCAGCCCCAGCATTTT | CASSLGGGPNQPQHF
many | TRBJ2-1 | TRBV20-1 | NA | TGCAGTGCTATTCGCCTACCCATAGGCAATGAGCAGTTCTTC | CSAIRLPIGNEQFF
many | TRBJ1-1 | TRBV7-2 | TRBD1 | TGTGCCAGCTCCCCACTGACAGGGAGGCGAACTGAAGCTTTCTTT | CASSPLTGRRTEAFF
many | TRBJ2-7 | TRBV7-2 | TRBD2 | TGTGCCAGCAGCTTAGCTCGCCGGGACTACGGAGGCGAGCAGTACTTC | CASSLARRDYGGEQYF
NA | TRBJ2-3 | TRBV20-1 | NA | TGCAGTGCCGATCATGGGGATACGCAGTATTTT | CSADHGDTQYF
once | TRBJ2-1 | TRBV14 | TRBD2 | TGTGCCAGCAGGAGCGGGAGCCGGAATGAGCAGTTCTTC | CASRSGSRNEQFF
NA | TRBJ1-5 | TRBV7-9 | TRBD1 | TGTGCCAGCAGCTTCGTCGGACAGGGACCTCAGCCCCAGCATTTT | CASSFVGQGPQPQHF
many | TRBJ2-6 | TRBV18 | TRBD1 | TGTGCCAGCTCACCGACCCGGACAGGGCCGGTTGGGGCCAACGTCCTGACTTTC | CASSPTRTGPVGANVLTF
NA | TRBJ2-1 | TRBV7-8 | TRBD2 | TGTGCCAGCAGCTTAGCCGGGACTAGCGGGAGCGTAGCCTACAATGAGCAGTTCTTC | CASSLAGTSGSVAYNEQFF
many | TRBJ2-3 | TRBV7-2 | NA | TGTGCCAGCAGCTTAGTTTCGGGGGTCGGCACAGATACGCAGTATTTT | CASSLVSGVGTDTQYF
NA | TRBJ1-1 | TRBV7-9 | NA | TGTGCCAGCAGCCCCATATCTAGGGGGGACACTGAAGCTTTCTTT | CASSPISRGDTEAFF
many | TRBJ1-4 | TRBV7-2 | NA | TGTGCCAGCAGCTTAAACGCAGGGGAAAAACTGTTTTTT | CASSLNAGEKLFF
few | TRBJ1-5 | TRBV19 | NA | TGTGCCAGTACCCTTGGGGGCCTTAGCAATCAGCCCCAGCATTTT | CASTLGGLSNQPQHF